This T cell receptor (beta chain) derives from a study of Graves' ophthalmopathy and Graves' hyperthyroidism. This clonotype was detected many times. The antigen remains undetermined. Points from the study as a whole: Sensitivity reached 55% to 71% and specificity about 73% when the model predicted ophthalmopathy progression. Also, most clonotypes expanded in the thyroid above 0.001 frequency appeared in blood.

TCR beta CDR3 regions were amplified from RNA transcripts. HTBI primers served in a first-round RT-PCR, which a second-round multiplex PCR followed. TCRdb called the multiplex PCR reads again in MiXCR, with one record for every CDR3 protein. The table includes about 210,000 distinct CDR3 sequences, roughly 27% detected once. What was sequenced was peripheral blood. The clonotype comes from a man in his fifties with Graves' ophthalmopathy.

CDR3 sequence: CASSYSPGTGELFF. The CDR3 bases are TGTGCCAGCAGTTATTCCCCGGGAACCGGGGAGCTGTTTTTT. The chain uses TRBV6-2 or TRBV6-3 and TRBJ2-2, with D perhaps TRBD2 (5 bases). Trimming removed 3 bases at V and 5 bases at J, with 10 bases between. This CDR3 comprises 14 residues. Germline V gene lookup returns CDR1 MNHEY and CDR2 SVGEGT.